These 23 T cell receptor beta chains originate from one sample sequenced in a study of CD4+ T cells in melanoma. TCRdb's table, derived via immunoSEQ multiplex PCR, lists solely in-frame clones and lacks some. The sample carries about 110,000 clones, about 90% recorded once. The sample comprised peripheral blood. Every receptor here comes from a human donor with melanoma.

This rearrangement joins TRBV10-3 to TRBJ1-5, with a weak D call TRBD1 (6 bases). CDR3 size: 17 residues. Germline V gene sequence: CDR1 ENHRY, CDR2 SYGVKD. With 3 bases removed from V and 4 bases from J, the gap between germline ends came to 19 bases. DNA of the CDR3: TGTGCCATCAGTGAATCGGAAGGTGGGGGGGCAAATCAGCCCCAGCATTTT. As protein: CAISESEGGGANQPQHF.

The chain is built from TRBV5-4 and TRBJ1-2; TRBD1 is a possible D gene (6 bases). There are 15 residues in the CDR3. The germline V gene has CDR1 SGHNT and CDR2 YYREEE (reference sequence). The V gene lost 0 bases and the J gene lost 4 bases, with 13 bases spanning the gap. The CDR3 loop reads CASSLGKGGTYGYTF. Written as DNA, the CDR3 is TGTGCCAGCAGCTTGGGGAAAGGGGGGACCTATGGCTACACCTTC.

The genes are TRBV6-1 and TRBJ1-1; 7 nucleotides match TRBD1. Germline lookup yields CDR1 MNHNS and CDR2 SASEGT. This CDR3 contains 14 residues. J gave up 5 bases and V 7 bases, and 10 bases lay outside the gene matches. CDR3 in amino acids: CASTVEQGWTEAFF. Here the CDR3 DNA reads TGTGCCAGCACTGTGGAACAGGGGTGGACTGAAGCTTTCTTT.

V gene TRBV4-1 combines with J gene TRBJ2-5; no clear D gene. This CDR3 comprises 13 residues. The V gene lost 4 bases and the J gene lost 5 bases, with 11 bases spanning the gap. Per germline, CDR1 MGHRA and CDR2 YSYEKL. DNA for the CDR3: TGCGCCAGCAGCCTTTTAGTTCGGGAGACCCAGTACTTC. Amino acids: CASSLLVRETQYF.

The chain uses TRBV27 and TRBJ2-5, with 11 nucleotides matching TRBD2. The ends lost 6 bases at V and 5 bases at J; junction bases unmatched: 2. This CDR3 has 13 residues. CDR1 and CDR2 from the germline V gene are MNHEY and SMNVEV (reference sequence). CDR3 protein: CASSTSGSETQYF. For the CDR3, the DNA is TGTGCCAGCAGCACTAGCGGGAGTGAGACCCAGTACTTC.

A single count supports this clone. The rearrangement joins TRBV5-1 to TRBJ2-7; D possibly corresponds to TRBD2 (5 bases). Germline V gene lookup returns CDR1 SGHRS and CDR2 YFSETQ. V was shortened by 3 bases and J by 1 base, with 20 bases between the two germline ends. The CDR3 contains 17 residues. CDR3 in amino acids: CASSSYPPGVGSYEQYF. Here the CDR3 DNA reads TGCGCCAGCAGCTCCTACCCCCCCGGGGTAGGATCCTACGAGCAGTACTTC.

The V gene is TRBV9, the J gene TRBJ2-5; 7 bases line up with TRBD2. Germline-derived CDR1 and CDR2 are SGDLS and YYNGEE. This CDR3 has 17 residues. V shed 3 bases, J shed 1 base, and the junction held 12 bases outside the gene matches. CDR3 nucleotide sequence: TGTGCCAGCAGCGCCGAGACGGGGGGAAGGGGCCAAGAGACCCAGTACTTC. Translation: CASSAETGGRGQETQYF.

The chain carries TRBV28 and TRBJ1-2, with TRBD1 matching 12 bases. CDR3 length equals 17 residues. CDR1 is MDHEN, CDR2 SYDVKM, per germline. Trimming at V came to 3 bases and at J to 6 bases, leaving 11 bases not matched to a gene. The CDR3 here is CASSFYPGGTGGDGYTF. For the CDR3, the DNA is TGTGCCAGCAGTTTCTATCCCGGCGGGACAGGGGGCGATGGCTACACCTTC.

The CDR3 sequence: CASSLAGQGFYNEQFF. As DNA, the CDR3 is TGTGCCAGCAGCCTTGCGGGACAGGGGTTCTACAATGAGCAGTTCTTC. This chain links TRBV27 with TRBJ2-1; TRBD1 agrees at 10 bases. The CDR3 extends over 16 amino acids. Losses at the gene ends were 6 bases for V and 3 bases for J; bases not matched to a gene: 8. CDR1 and CDR2 (germline): MNHEY, SMNVEV (reference sequence).

The chain is built from TRBV14 and TRBJ2-2; TRBD2 matches at 8 bases. The germline gives CDR1 SGHDN, CDR2 FVKESK. Trimming removed 2 bases from V and 3 bases from J; junction bases left unmatched: 5. This CDR3 spans 16 amino acids. The CDR3 DNA is TGTGCCAGCAGCCAACATAGCGGGACCGACACCGGGGAGCTGTTTTTT. As protein: CASSQHSGTDTGELFF.

V gene TRBV7-3 combines with J gene TRBJ2-3; 11 bases fit TRBD1. V dropped 5 bases and J dropped 2; count of bases not matched to a gene: 15. The CDR3 is 19 amino acids. CDR1 is SGHTA, CDR2 FQGTGA, per germline. The CDR3 reads CASSPNILDRGRPTDTQYF. The CDR3 DNA reads as TGTGCCAGCAGCCCCAACATTTTGGACAGGGGGCGCCCCACAGATACGCAGTATTTT.

This chain connects TRBV6-1 to TRBJ1-1; tentatively, D is TRBD1 (6 bases). The CDR3 has 13 amino acids. Per germline, CDR1 MNHNS and CDR2 SASEGT. Trimming took off 8 bases at V and 6 bases at J, with 16 bases between the two ends. CDR3 bases: TGTGCCAGCCCACGCCCGGGGACACCTGAAGCTTTCTTT. It is translated as CASPRPGTPEAFF.

DNA of the CDR3: TGTGCCATCAGTGAGTCGGCTTACTCCTACAATGAGCAGTTCTTC. This codes for CAISESAYSYNEQFF. The rearrangement links TRBV10-3 to TRBJ2-1; D is ambiguous. Germline CDR1 is ENHRY and CDR2 is SYGVKD. Between the trimmed V and J ends, which lost 0 bases and 0 bases, there was a span of 6 bases. This CDR3 region has 15 residues.

The chain joins TRBV7-2 to TRBJ2-5; D not resolved. This CDR3 contains 14 residues. V lost 2 bases, J lost 5 bases, and 12 bases lay in between. In germline, CDR1 is SGHTA, CDR2 FQGNSA. CDR3 DNA: TGTGCCAGCAGCTTATCCTCCATAGAGGAGACCCAGTACTTC. It specifies CASSLSSIEETQYF.

The V call is TRBV19, the J call TRBJ2-3; D remains ambiguous. The V end lost 0 bases, the J end lost 5 bases, and 6 bases lay between the germline ends. The CDR3 has 13 amino acids. Germline V CDR1 and CDR2: LNHDA, SQIVND (reference sequence). DNA of the CDR3: TGTGCCAGTAGTATAGATAGGCAAGATACGCAGTATTTT. It specifies CASSIDRQDTQYF.

The chain is built from TRBV5-1 and TRBJ2-2; 7 bases are shared with TRBD1. The CDR3 is 15 residues long. V shed 4 bases and J 6 bases; nucleotides not matched to a gene: 9. Germline CDR1 and CDR2: SGHRS and YFSETQ. As DNA, the CDR3 is TGCGCCAGCAGCGAAGGGGGCGGCGATCCCGGGGAGCTGTTTTTT. This translates into CASSEGGGDPGELFF.

CDR3 sequence (DNA): TGTGCCAGCAGTCGATCAAAGGGAGCTAACTATGGCTACACCTTC. Protein product: CASSRSKGANYGYTF. J is TRBJ1-2 and V is TRBV2, with no clear D. The V end was cut by 5 bases, the J end by 0 bases, with 13 bases between. This CDR3 is 15 amino acids long. Germline V CDR1 and CDR2: SNHLY, FYNNEI.

The gene calls are TRBV10-3 and TRBJ2-7; D uncertain. The germline V gene encodes CDR1 ENHRY and CDR2 SYGVKD. This CDR3 is built from 13 residues. V was trimmed by 5 bases and J by 0 bases, leaving 8 bases between them. In DNA, the CDR3 is TGTGCCATCAGTTCAGTAGCCTCCTACGAGCAGTACTTC. Protein product: CAISSVASYEQYF.

This clone was observed a few times. The CDR3 here is CASSTTGIQPQHF. CDR3 DNA: TGTGCCAGCAGCACGACAGGGATTCAGCCCCAGCATTTT. The V call is TRBV7-9, the J call TRBJ1-5; 7 bases are a match to TRBD1. Germline CDR1 reads SEHNR; CDR2 reads FQNEAQ (reference sequence). With 5 bases clipped from V and 6 bases from J, the junction kept 4 bases outside the gene matches. The CDR3 is 13 residues long.

The V gene is TRBV5-8, the J gene TRBJ2-1; a weak D match, TRBD1 (5 bases). V shed 0 bases and J shed 4 bases, with 11 bases lying between them. This CDR3 has 15 residues. CDR1 is SGHTS and CDR2 is YDEGEE in the germline V gene. The CDR3, as DNA: TGTGCCAGCAGCTTGGGACAGTCTAGTTACAATGAGCAGTTCTTC. Translated, it gives CASSLGQSSYNEQFF.

The V and J genes are TRBV4-3 and TRBJ2-6, with 11 bases that match TRBD2. With V trimmed by 4 bases and J by 2 bases, 1 base remained unmatched. The germline CDR1 and CDR2 sequences are LGHNA and YSLEER. This CDR3 spans 16 amino acids. CDR3 residues: CASSLTSGTGANVLTF. CDR3 in DNA: TGCGCCAGCAGCCTGACTAGCGGGACTGGGGCCAACGTCCTGACTTTC.

The chain carries TRBV29-1 and TRBJ2-3, with D possibly called TRBD1 or TRBD2 (5 bases each). V shed 7 bases and J shed 3 bases, with 14 bases lying between them. The CDR3 is 13 amino acids. CDR1 is SQVTM, CDR2 ANQGSEA, per germline. CDR3: CSGDVLDTDTQYF. For the CDR3, the DNA is TGCAGCGGGGACGTTCTAGATACAGATACGCAGTATTTT.

The chain links TRBV2 to TRBJ1-2, with 9 bases matching TRBD1. The germline CDR1 and CDR2 sequences are SNHLY and FYNNEI. The V segment lost 7 bases and the J segment 4 bases; nucleotides outside the gene matches: 7. The CDR3 extends over 14 amino acids. The CDR3 nucleotides read TGTGCCAGCACTGGACAGGGGTTCAGCTATGGCTACACCTTC. Translating it yields CASTGQGFSYGYTF.